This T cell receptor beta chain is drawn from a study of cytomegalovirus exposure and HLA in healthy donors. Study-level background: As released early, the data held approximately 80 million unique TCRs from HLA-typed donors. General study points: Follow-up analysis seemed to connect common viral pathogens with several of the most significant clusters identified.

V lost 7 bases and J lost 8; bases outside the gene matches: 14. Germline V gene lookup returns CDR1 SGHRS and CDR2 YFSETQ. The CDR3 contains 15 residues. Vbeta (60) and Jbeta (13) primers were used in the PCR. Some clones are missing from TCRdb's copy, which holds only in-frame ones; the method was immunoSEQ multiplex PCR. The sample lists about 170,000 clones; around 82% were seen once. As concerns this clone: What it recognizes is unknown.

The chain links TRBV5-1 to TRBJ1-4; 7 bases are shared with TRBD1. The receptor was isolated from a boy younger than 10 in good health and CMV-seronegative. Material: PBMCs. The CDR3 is CASSISGPTGEKLFF. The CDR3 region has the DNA TGCGCCAGCTCCATCTCTGGGCCGACAGGGGAAAAACTGTTTTTT.